The 20 T cell receptor beta chains listed next were all sequenced from one sample in a study of prognosis after radiotherapy for stage I lung cancer. The genomic DNA TCR beta CDR3 region underwent two rounds of multiplex PCR. During first-round PCR, primers specific to each TRBV and TRBJ gene were used. TCRdb independently ran MiXCR on the multiplex PCR reads; one entry per CDR3 protein. The sample lists roughly 20,000 distinct CDR3 sequences, 43% occurring once. The specimen comprised PBMCs, sampled before or after stereotactic body radiation therapy (not recorded which). These receptor sequences come from a donor aged 50 or older with non-small cell lung cancer.

This clonotype was seen many times. The genes are TRBV20-1 and TRBJ1-2, with D uncertain. Germline CDR1 and CDR2: DFQATT and SNEGSKA (reference sequence). Trimming cost V 0 bases and J 3 bases, with 11 bases left between them. This CDR3 contains 14 residues. In DNA, the CDR3 is TGCAGTGCTAGAGAATCGCGGTCTTACTATGGCTACACCTTC. This sequence encodes CSARESRSYYGYTF.

Note on this clonotype: A read error is possible here, since a much larger clone lies one base away. The gene calls are TRBV11-3 and TRBJ2-1; TRBD1 aligns across 7 bases. CDR3 size: 16 residues. The germline CDR1 and CDR2 sequences are SGHNT and YENEEA. CDR3 bases: TGTGCCAGCAGCTTAGTCCAGGGGGTATCCTACAATGAGCATTTCTTC. As protein: CASSLVQGVSYNEHFF.

This clonotype was seen a handful of times. This chain connects TRBV19 to TRBJ2-2, with D perhaps matching TRBD1 (5 bases). V was trimmed by 6 bases and J by 4 bases, leaving 15 bases between them. The germline CDR1 and CDR2 sequences are LNHDA and SQIVND (reference sequence). The CDR3 totals 15 residues. CDR3 DNA: TGTGCCAGTAGCAGTCATCAGGGTGGCACCGGGGAGCTGTTTTTT. As protein: CASSSHQGGTGELFF. The variable domain in full, with the rest retrieved from reference TRBV19 and TRBJ2-2, is DGGITQSPKYLFRKEGQNVTLSCEQNLNHDAMYWYRQDPGQGLRLIYYSQIVNDFQKGDIAEGYSVSREKKESFPLTVTSAQKNPTAFYLCASSSHQGGTGELFFGEGSRLTVL.

A note on this clonotype: This likely came from a read error, as a far larger clone is one base away. The chain couples TRBV6-9 to TRBJ2-2, with 12 bases matching TRBD2. Germline V lookup: CDR1 MNHGY, CDR2 SVAAGI. The CDR3 covers 20 residues. CDR3 sequence: CASKDRDGRLAGDRTGELSF. The CDR3 nucleotides read TGTGCCAGCAAAGACCGGGACGGACGACTAGCGGGAGACCGGACCGGGGAGCTGTCTTTT.

The rearrangement joins TRBV15 to TRBJ2-7; TRBD1 is a possible D gene (6 bases). V was shortened by 3 bases and J by 5 bases, with 17 bases between the two germline ends. The germline V gene encodes CDR1 LNHNV and CDR2 YYDKDF (reference sequence). The CDR3 has 15 residues. The CDR3 DNA follows: TGTGCCACCAGCAGGGCCGGGACATGTGGCGACGAGCAGTACTTC. It encodes CATSRAGTCGDEQYF.

V and J are TRBV7-9 and TRBJ2-7, with D possibly matching TRBD1 (8 bases). The V gene's germline CDR1 is SEHNR and CDR2 FQNEAQ (reference sequence). The CDR3 totals 14 residues. Trimming cost V 5 bases and J 5 bases, with 16 bases left between them. The DNA for the CDR3 is TGTGCCAGCAGCATTAGGACAGGGAGGGACGAGCAGTACTTC. Residues: CASSIRTGRDEQYF.

There are many counts of this clonotype. The chain combines TRBV11-2 with TRBJ2-7; 10 bases fit TRBD2. CDR1 is SGHAT, CDR2 FQNNGV, per germline. This CDR3 is built from 15 residues. J was trimmed by 6 bases and V by 4 bases; bases with no gene match: 9. CDR3 residues: CASSYSAGGPLEQYF. The DNA of the CDR3 is TGTGCCAGCAGCTATTCAGCGGGAGGGCCCCTCGAGCAGTACTTC.

The sample holds a few counts of this clonotype. It may be a read error: a sequence one base away is much more abundant. This chain uses TRBV6-5 with TRBJ2-7; TRBD1 agrees at 8 bases. Germline V gene sequence: CDR1 MNHEY, CDR2 SVGAGI. The CDR3 is 14 residues long. Germline trimming cut 4 bases from V and 4 bases from J; bases unmatched to any gene: 6. The CDR3 sequence is CASSSPGQEYEQYF. Here the CDR3 DNA reads TGTGCCAGCAGTTCCCCGGGACAGGAGTACGAGCAGTACTTC.

About this clonotype: A read error may explain this, as a much larger clone is one base away. The rearrangement joins TRBV7-8 to TRBJ2-2; D may be TRBD2 (6 bases). The CDR3 length is 12 residues. Trimming shortened V by 10 bases and J by 2 bases, and 8 bases separated the two germline ends. Germline V gives CDR1 SGHVS, CDR2 FQNEAQ. The CDR3 DNA reads as TGTGCCATGGAGGGTAACACCGGGGAGCTGTTTTTT. It translates to CAMEGNTGELFF.

This clonotype was recorded many times. One junction end disagrees with the germline gene, perhaps due to a read error. The chain joins TRBV13 to TRBJ1-3; D is uncertain. Germline values: CDR1 PRHDT, CDR2 FYEKMQ (reference sequence). The CDR3 consists of 15 residues. The CDR3 DNA follows: TGTGCCAGCAGCATAGGGAGGATATCTGGAAACACCATATATTTT. It is translated as CASSIGRISGNTIYF.

The rearrangement links TRBV27 to TRBJ1-2, with D possibly matching TRBD1 (5 bases). This CDR3 has 14 residues. With 7 bases removed from V and 3 bases from J, the gap between germline ends came to 15 bases. Germline CDR1 MNHEY, CDR2 SMNVEV (reference sequence). The CDR3 DNA is TGTGCCAGCATCCGTCGGGACGGTGACTATGGCTACACCTTC. It yields the protein CASIRRDGDYGYTF.

At least ten counts were recorded for this clonotype. V usage is TRBV19 and J usage is TRBJ1-5, with 8 bases lining up with TRBD1. There are 17 residues in the CDR3. CDR1 and CDR2 (germline): LNHDA, SQIVND (reference sequence). V gave up 6 bases and J gave up 4 bases; unmatched junction bases: 14. The CDR3 spells CASSKTGGQGLNQPQHF. CDR3 in DNA: TGTGCCAGTAGCAAAACTGGAGGACAGGGCCTTAATCAGCCCCAGCATTTT. The full variable domain, in which reference TRBV19 and TRBJ1-5 provide the parts outside the CDR3, is DGGITQSPKYLFRKEGQNVTLSCEQNLNHDAMYWYRQDPGQGLRLIYYSQIVNDFQKGDIAEGYSVSREKKESFPLTVTSAQKNPTAFYLCASSKTGGQGLNQPQHFGDGTRLSIL.

Judged by abundance, this clonotype is medium-sized. The gene calls are TRBV6-2 or TRBV6-3 and TRBJ2-2; a possible D gene is TRBD1 (6 bases). The CDR3 covers 16 residues. Germline V gives CDR1 MNHEY, CDR2 SVGEGT. V gave up 2 bases and J gave up 1 base, with 11 bases separating them. The CDR3 is CASSYGLGQNTGELFF. The CDR3 DNA reads TGTGCCAGCAGTTACGGATTGGGACAGAACACCGGGGAGCTGTTTTTT.

This clonotype is categorized as medium-sized (0.01 to 0.1%). The chain links TRBV11-3 to TRBJ2-1; 8 nucleotides line up with TRBD2. The germline gives CDR1 SGHNT, CDR2 YENEEA. The V and J ends lost 0 bases and 10 bases, in that order; junction bases with no gene match: 5. The CDR3 is 14 residues long. The CDR3 loop is CASSLDGRASEQFF. CDR3 bases: TGTGCCAGCAGCTTAGACGGGAGGGCCTCAGAGCAGTTCTTC. The variable domain in full, with the rest retrieved from reference TRBV11-3 and TRBJ2-1, is EAGVVQSPRYKIIEKKQPVAFWCNPISGHNTLYWYLQNLGQGPELLIRYENEEAVDDSQLPKDRFSAERLKGVDSTLKIQPAELGDSAVYLCASSLDGRASEQFFGPGTRLTVL.

This clonotype was observed many times. The rearrangement joins TRBV6-1 to TRBJ2-2; 8 bases fit TRBD1. Unmatched junction bases numbered 6, after V lost 6 bases and J lost 6 bases. The CDR3 consists of 14 residues. CDR1 MNHNS and CDR2 SASEGT come from the germline V gene. The CDR3, as DNA: TGTGCCAGCAGGGCCCAACAGGGGGCCGGGGAGCTGTTTTTT. It specifies CASRAQQGAGELFF.

This clonotype was seen many times. This chain connects TRBV5-5 to TRBJ1-1; 7 bases agree with TRBD1. V shed 3 bases, J shed 1 base, and the junction held 3 bases outside the gene matches. The germline V gene has CDR1 SGHKS and CDR2 YYEKEE (reference sequence). The CDR3 covers 14 residues. The CDR3 DNA follows: TGTGCCAGCAGCTGGAGGACAGGGAACACTGAAGCTTTCTTT. It yields the protein CASSWRTGNTEAFF.

This clonotype is judged medium-sized (0.01 to 0.1%). The chain uses TRBV20-1 and TRBJ2-7; D is perhaps TRBD1 or TRBD2 (6 bases each). This CDR3 has 15 amino acids. Trimming removed 6 bases at V and 2 bases at J, with 20 bases between. CDR1 and CDR2 (germline): DFQATT, SNEGSKA (reference sequence). CDR3 amino acids: CSAHPWGAGAYEQYF. In DNA, the CDR3 is TGCAGTGCCCATCCGTGGGGGGCAGGGGCCTACGAGCAGTACTTC.

The chain couples TRBV20-1 to TRBJ2-1; D is undetermined. From germline, CDR1 is DFQATT and CDR2 SNEGSKA (reference sequence). V was shortened by 4 bases and J by 13 bases, with 20 bases between the two germline ends. CDR3 size: 13 residues. The CDR3 sequence is CSATTVPELGQFF. CDR3 nucleotides: TGCAGTGCTACCACCGTCCCCGAACTGGGTCAGTTCTTC.

This clonotype has at least ten counts. This sequence joins TRBV19 and TRBJ2-1, with a tentative D call TRBD2 (5 bases). Trimming shortened V by 0 bases and J by 2 bases, and 8 bases separated the two germline ends. Per germline, CDR1 LNHDA and CDR2 SQIVND (reference sequence). CDR3 length: 15 residues. The CDR3 loop is CASSIDGEPYNEQFF. The CDR3 DNA is TGTGCCAGTAGTATAGACGGGGAACCCTACAATGAGCAGTTCTTC.

Of note for this clonotype: The CDR3 ends on some other residue instead of the conserved phenylalanine or tryptophan, so this is likely a read error. V is TRBV12-3 or TRBV12-4 and J is TRBJ2-5; the D call may be TRBD1 or TRBD2 (5 bases each). V was cut by 7 bases and J by 3 bases, with 15 bases left in between. This CDR3 has 14 amino acids. The CDR3 DNA reads as TGTGCCAGCATCCTTTCAGGGACGAAAGAGACCCAGTACCTC. Amino acids: CASILSGTKETQYL.